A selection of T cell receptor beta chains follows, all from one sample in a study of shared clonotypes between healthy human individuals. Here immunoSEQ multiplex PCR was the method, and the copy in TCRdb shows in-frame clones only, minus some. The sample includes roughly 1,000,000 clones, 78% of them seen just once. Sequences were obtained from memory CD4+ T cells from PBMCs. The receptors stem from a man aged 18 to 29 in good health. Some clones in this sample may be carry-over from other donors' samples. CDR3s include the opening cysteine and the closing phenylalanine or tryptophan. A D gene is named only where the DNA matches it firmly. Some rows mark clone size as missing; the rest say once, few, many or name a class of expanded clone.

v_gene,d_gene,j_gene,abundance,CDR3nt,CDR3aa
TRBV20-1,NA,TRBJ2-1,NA,TGCAGTGCGGTTTACAATGAGCAGTTCTTC,CSAVYNEQFF
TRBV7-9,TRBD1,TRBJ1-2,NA,TGTGCCAGCAGCTTAACCCGGGACAGGGGATATGGCTACACCTTC,CASSLTRDRGYGYTF
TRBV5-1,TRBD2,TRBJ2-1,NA,TGCGCCAGCAGCCTTAGCGGGAACTCCTACAATGAGCAGTTCTTC,CASSLSGNSYNEQFF
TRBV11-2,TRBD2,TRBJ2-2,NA,TGTGCCAGCAGACGACTAGCGGGAGGGTGGACCGGGGAGCTGTTTTTT,CASRRLAGGWTGELFF
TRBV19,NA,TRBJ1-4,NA,TGTGCCAGTACCAGGACACAACTCAAGACAACTAATGAAAAACTGTTTTTT,CASTRTQLKTTNEKLFF
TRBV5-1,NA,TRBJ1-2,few,TGCGCCAGCAGCTTGATGGGGGAAGTCTACACCTTC,CASSLMGEVYTF
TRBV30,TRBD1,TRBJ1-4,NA,TGTGCCTGGGGTACCGGGACAGGGCATGAAAAACTGTTTTTT,CAWGTGTGHEKLFF
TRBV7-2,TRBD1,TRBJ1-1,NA,TGTGCCAGCAGCTTCCAGACAGGGGGCACTGAAGCTTTCTTT,CASSFQTGGTEAFF
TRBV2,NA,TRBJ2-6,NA,TGTGCCAGCAGTGACCAGTTCTCTGGGGCCAACGTCCTGACTTTC,CASSDQFSGANVLTF
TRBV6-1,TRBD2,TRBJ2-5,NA,TGTGCCAGTACTTTCCAGGGAGGGGAGACCCAGTACTTC,CASTFQGGETQYF